This T cell receptor beta chain came from a study of cytomegalovirus exposure and HLA in healthy donors (dated by TCRdb to 2017 to 2019). Regarding the study in general: An earlier analysis of several hundred of the donors reported 250 to 350 Gb of sequence data and 117 million unique TCR beta sequences obtained from about 179 million T cells. Among the roughly 410 genotyped donors, around 81% belonged to the genetic ancestry cluster associated with self-reported Caucasian donors. Alongside the repertoire data, information on donor age, sex, ethnicity and CMV serostatus was compiled. A few DR-DQ haplotypes were treated as single units for association and clustering because of strong linkage in the cohort. Both class I and class II loci were covered by HLA typing, at four-digit resolution. All discovery cohort repertoires had been generated on a single sequencing platform. An earlier analysis of several hundred of the donors used high-throughput TCR beta sequencing to judge whether each TCR beta V gene segment behaved as functional or pseudogenic. The study used immunosequencing to profile the T cell repertoires of approximately 690 subjects and linked those repertoires to cytomegalovirus serostatus. A later analysis re-examined previously published TCR beta repertoires from 600 to 700 donors and added high-resolution HLA genotyping to investigate patterns of TCR occurrence. To predict cytomegalovirus infection status, the study combined high-throughput TCR immunosequencing, statistical association of individual TCRs with disease status, and machine learning. Among about 360 genotyped donors of the cohort, an average of about 240,000 unique TCR beta nucleotide sequences were sequenced per donor, roughly 20% of them non-productive. Around 300 gigabases of sequencing data and 70 million to 100 million unique TCR sequences were included in an early release covering over 600 HLA-typed donors. Typing coverage varied by locus: roughly 629-630 donors for A, B, C, DRB1 and DQB1; approximately 520 for DQA1; around 570 for DPA1; around 450 for DPB1. Genome-wide SNP genotypes for about three fifths of the roughly 700 donors were used in a later genetic analysis, which treated that subset as a discovery cohort. The study aimed to test whether cataloging public T cell receptors could reveal signatures of past pathogen exposure. Along with the roughly 670-subject first cohort, a separate validation cohort of over a hundred different subjects was used. The later analysis used no new phenotypic data to find candidate immune exposures, relying instead on TCR beta sequences and their occurrence across donors. Study-wide conclusions, independent of this receptor: A further reported finding was that TCR beta sequences accurately predicted the HLA-A and HLA-B alleles for most subjects in the first cohort. In a later analysis, HLA-associated TCR beta chains were found to be more clonally expanded and to have lower generation probabilities than equally common non-associated chains. The classifier was reported to diagnose cytomegalovirus status with high specificity and sensitivity in both the original and validation cohorts. Strong co-occurrence of HLA alleles, especially DR and DQ, made assigning TCR associations to individual alleles difficult. A later genetic analysis reported fewer N-insertions in productive TCRs among donors in an Asian-associated ancestry cluster than the approximately 700-donor mean. Across donors, most TCR sequences were observed very rarely, whereas some public TCRs were present in many individuals. Most CMV-associated TCR beta chains appeared to be HLA-restricted in a later analysis, and the HLA associations seemed to be driven largely by CMV exposure. In this cohort, only TCR beta chains were sequenced, and detectable features were limited by the absence of alpha or paired-chain data. Broadly in line with IMGT annotations, most TCR beta V segments showed up in productive rearrangements about 87% or about 30% of the time in an earlier analysis of several hundred of the donors. Some 15 rarely observed V segments, including chromosome 9 orphons, were excluded from the earlier analysis of just under 600 of the donors because counts were too low. V-gene and J-gene trimming of TCR beta chains was associated with a missense DCLRE1C variant in a later genetic analysis, and the association was replicated in an independent cohort. Correlated functional status among segregating V segments might reflect linkage disequilibrium, but an unknown experimental factor could not be ruled out. According to a later analysis, parvovirus B19, influenza, CMV and Epstein-Barr virus appeared linked to several top co-occurrence clusters. A group of highly shared sequence variants was considered likely to be a technical artifact of the sequencing pipeline. Immune exposure information for the cohort was limited to CMV serostatus. According to the authors, the approach could potentially be generalized to other disease states and immunological phenotypes. The study listed 150 to 200 TCR beta chains as associated with cytomegalovirus. A few of the identified cytomegalovirus-associated TCR beta chains were confirmed in vitro to be specific for cytomegalovirus antigens. Some IMGT-functional V segments, including TRBV6-2 and TRBV6-3, could not be distinguished by the 87-base-pair reads and were therefore excluded. At a false discovery rate of 0.05, a later analysis linked around 17,000 TCR beta sequences to specific HLA alleles. The presence/absence analyses assumed that sequencing depth was roughly uniform across donors, and that assumption may not be true. Because HLA typing was missing for some donors at each locus, association tests included only the typed subset. According to a later analysis, TCR association rates differed among HLA loci, with DRB1 alleles showing the most associated TCRs and HLA-C alleles showing the fewest.

This clone was detected only a few times. Which antigen it targets is not known. No base quality values were provided; no much bigger clone lies one nucleotide off. The cohort comprised around 700 healthy bone marrow donors. Cohort members were all nominally healthy when sampled, although unrecorded immune exposures were likely present. The donor tested CMV seronegative and was one of the 352 seronegative cohort members. Each donor provided a peripheral blood sample, and peripheral blood mononuclear cells were used for TCR beta sequencing. The Qiagen DNeasy Blood Extraction Kit was used to extract genomic DNA from the blood cell samples. Its CDR3 holds 14 amino acids, cysteine through phenylalanine. The entry retains the CDR3 DNA only, 42 bases that are in frame from base 1. V is clipped by 2 bases and J by 5 bases, and the sequence between their germline boundaries is 12 bases long. The germline V gene (reference sequence) sets CDR1 to WNHNN and CDR2 to SYGVQD.

Library construction relied on the immunoSEQ multiplex PCR assay. For the multiplex PCR, a mixture combining 60 forward primers for TCR Vbeta segments and 13 reverse primers for TCR Jbeta segments was used. A multiplex PCR assay on genomic DNA amplified the CDR3 region of rearranged TCR beta genes. The amplified TCR beta libraries were sequenced on the Illumina HiSeq System as 87-base-pair reads. Processing in the source paper ran as follows. Across the 666 repertoires, a later analysis counted some 81 million unique TCR beta chains, around 10 million of which were shared by at least two donors. A nearest-neighbor algorithm error-corrected the raw reads and collapsed the reads into unique sequences, merging closely related sequences to remove PCR and sequencing errors. CDR3 sequences were aligned to IMGT reference sequences to assign V, D and J gene segments. For a sequence to be retained, a match of at least six nucleotides to both a V gene segment and a J gene segment was required. A rearrangement was called productive if the CDR3 had no stop codons and remained in frame with V and J, and every other rearrangement was called non-productive. Following IMGT convention, CDR3 was defined as the stretch from the second conserved V-encoded cysteine to the conserved J-encoded phenylalanine. The earlier analysis of roughly 590 of the donors excluded any sequence lacking an unambiguous match to a single V gene segment. An earlier analysis of some 500 of the donors classified V segments as functional when productive rearrangements were above 56.7% and as segregating when the standard deviation between donors was above 5%. A statistical classification framework was built for diagnosing cytomegalovirus status from the catalog of TCR beta chain sequences. A later analysis assigned V and J genes by comparing TCR nucleotide sequences with IMGT/GENE-DB human TR gene sequences. Using the TCRdist pipeline, a later analysis assigned CDR3 sequences along with most-parsimonious VDJ recombination scenarios. In a later analysis, each TCR beta chain was defined by its CDR3 amino acid sequence together with its V-gene family, and reads lacking a unique V-gene family were excluded. In a later analysis, nearly 600 highly shared, low-generation-probability nucleotide sequences were removed to address suspected cross-contamination and a sequencing artifact. For each public chain, a later analysis derived a clonal expansion index from normalized ranks of inferred template counts within each repertoire. A later analysis computed generation probabilities with a VDJ recombination model fitted to out-of-frame rearrangements, and checked the results against IGoR. In a later analysis, TCR-TCR, TCR-HLA and TCR-CMV co-occurrence was scored with hypergeometric tests, and a repertoire-size bias correction was applied to TCR pairs. A later analysis estimated false discovery rates by permuting HLA or CMV assignments 20 times. A later analysis grouped co-occurring TCRs with DBSCAN, adding TCRdist sequence similarity when clustering within HLA-allele-positive subsets. Repertoires with fewer than 30,000 or more than 120,000 public chains, plus five repertoires with anomalous nucleotide sharing, were excluded from co-occurrence clustering. Entries here come from immuneACCESS through TCRdb and include only in-frame sequences with V and J called. Some clones fail to appear in such tables; in the studies checked, an unresolved V gene covers under half of the shortfall, and the cause of the remainder is unknown. Clonal size and the V and J genes are those of that table, whereas D and trimming came from the DNA. This sample lists under 200,000 clones; about three quarters were detected once. Of the sample, roughly 3% falls within the top ten clones.

The TCR sequence derives from a middle-aged woman in good health and CMV-seronegative. Here the chain combines TRBV10-1 and TRBJ1-1, with a weak D call of TRBD1 (6 bases match). The sample consisted of PBMCs. The CDR3: CASSETFRGTEAFF. The nucleotides are TGCGCCAGCAGTGAGACGTTCAGGGGTACTGAAGCTTTCTTT.